This T cell receptor beta chain comes out of a study of early T cells in non-severe SARS-CoV-2 infection. This CDR3 has 15 residues. V shed 5 bases, J shed 2 bases, and the junction held 7 bases outside the gene matches. Germline lookup yields CDR1 LNHDA and CDR2 SQIVND (reference sequence). Individual cDNA molecules were tagged with unique molecular identifiers, the study reported. TCRdb reanalysed the 5' RACE reads using MiXCR and keeps one entry per CDR3 protein. Here the sample spans around 30,000 distinct CDR3 sequences, 5.5% to 6% being singletons. This clonotype was sampled from an adult who was a healthcare worker with PCR-confirmed SARS-CoV-2 infection or an uninfected control (not recorded which). This chain joins TRBV19 and TRBJ2-3; 7 nucleotides match TRBD2. Sequencing input: whole blood. The CDR3 bases are TGTGCCAGTAGTGAGTTCGGGGGGTCCACAGATACGCAGTATTTT. Protein: CASSEFGGSTDTQYF.